This passage covers 18 T cell receptor beta chains from one sample sequenced in a study of blood T cell repertoires in COVID-19. Generated by immunoSEQ multiplex PCR, the TCRdb table keeps only in-frame clones and is missing some. The sample records 400,000 or so clones, 80% to 90% being singletons. Source material: PBMCs or T cells enriched from blood (not recorded which). All receptors come from a man in his thirties or forties who had recovered from COVID-19.

This chain joins TRBV10-3 and TRBJ2-3; 13 bases fit TRBD2. V was clipped by 10 bases and J by 4 bases; unmatched bases: 8. The CDR3 loop spans 15 amino acids. CDR1 is ENHRY, CDR2 SYGVKD, per germline. In DNA, the CDR3 is TGTGCCACCATTACTAGCGGGAGGGCCTCAGATACGCAGTATTTT. Its translation: CATITSGRASDTQYF.

The rearrangement uses TRBV11-2 and TRBJ1-1; no reliable D call. The CDR3 extends over 12 amino acids. Germline V CDR1 and CDR2: SGHAT, FQNNGV. V dropped 3 bases and J dropped 8 bases, with 10 bases sitting between them. CDR3: CASSLPSGEAFF. DNA of the CDR3: TGTGCCAGCAGCTTGCCCTCGGGGGAAGCTTTCTTT.

This clone was seen a single time. The chain recombines TRBV11-2 with TRBJ2-1; 9 nucleotides match TRBD1. Germline V lookup: CDR1 SGHAT, CDR2 FQNNGV. The CDR3 loop spans 16 amino acids. V dropped 2 bases and J dropped 6; count of bases not matched to a gene: 8. DNA for the CDR3: TGTGCCAGCAGCTTAATGGGGGGGACAGGGTCCAATGAGCAGTTCTTC. Protein product: CASSLMGGTGSNEQFF.

The chain recombines TRBV18 with TRBJ1-2; D is possibly TRBD1 (5 bases). Trimming stripped 1 base from V and 8 bases from J, with 14 bases between. The CDR3 runs 14 residues. Germline values: CDR1 KGHSH, CDR2 LQKENI. The CDR3: CASSPLVQGGGYTF. The CDR3 coding sequence is TGTGCCAGCTCACCACTGGTTCAGGGAGGAGGCTACACCTTC.

The V call is TRBV28, the J call TRBJ1-6; the D gene is possibly TRBD1 (5 bases). Germline CDR1 and CDR2: MDHEN and SYDVKM. The CDR3 contains 15 residues. The V and J ends lost 3 bases and 9 bases respectively, with 15 bases between them. The CDR3: CASSFPGQGASPLHF. CDR3 bases: TGTGCCAGCAGTTTTCCAGGCCAGGGCGCTTCACCCCTCCACTTT.

This clone was found once. V usage is TRBV28 and J usage is TRBJ1-5; no firm D call. V was trimmed by 7 bases and J by 4 bases, leaving 23 bases between them. Germline loops: CDR1 MDHEN, CDR2 SYDVKM. This CDR3 has 17 amino acids. DNA of the CDR3: TGTGCCAGCACCTCATTCGGGGATTCGGTAGGGAATCAGCCCCAGCATTTT. It translates to CASTSFGDSVGNQPQHF.

The chain combines TRBV5-1 with TRBJ2-7, with 7 bases fitting TRBD1. This CDR3 region has 13 residues. The junction had 4 bases not matched to a gene; V was cut back by 4 bases and J by 3 bases. The germline V gene encodes CDR1 SGHRS and CDR2 YFSETQ. The CDR3 reads CASSGQDNYEQYF. CDR3 nucleotides: TGCGCCAGCAGCGGACAGGACAACTACGAGCAGTACTTC. The full variable domain, completed using reference TRBV5-1 and TRBJ2-7, is KAGVTQTPRYLIKTRGQQVTLSCSPISGHRSVSWYQQTPGQGLQFLFEYFSETQRNKGNFPGRFSGRQFSNSRSEMNVSTLELGDSALYLCASSGQDNYEQYFGPGTRLTVT.

This clone was seen only once. This chain connects TRBV7-9 to TRBJ2-5, with 7 bases aligning to TRBD2. The junction had 3 bases not matched to a gene; V was cut back by 4 bases and J by 1 base. The CDR3 runs 14 residues. The germline gives CDR1 SEHNR, CDR2 FQNEAQ (reference sequence). The CDR3 DNA follows: TGTGCCAGCAGCTCTGGACTAGGCCAAGAGACCCAGTACTTC. This translates into CASSSGLGQETQYF.

V is TRBV10-2 and J is TRBJ1-6; D not resolved. The V and J ends lost 6 bases and 7 bases respectively, with 10 bases between them. The CDR3 contains 13 residues. Looked up from germline, CDR1 is WSHSY and CDR2 is SAAADI. The CDR3 region is CASSAAPNSPLHF. The CDR3 bases are TGCGCCAGCAGCGCGGCCCCAAATTCACCCCTCCACTTT.

This chain connects TRBV9 to TRBJ1-2; TRBD1 might be the D (5 bases). This CDR3 is built from 16 residues. Germline CDR1 and CDR2: SGDLS and YYNGEE. Trimming left V 0 bases short and J 4 bases short, with 16 bases between. CDR3 residues: CASSVVGAEPFYGYTF. CDR3 coding DNA: TGTGCCAGCAGCGTAGTTGGGGCAGAGCCTTTCTATGGCTACACCTTC. Full variable domain (rest looked up from reference TRBV9 and TRBJ1-2): DSGVTQTPKHLITATGQRVTLRCSPRSGDLSVYWYQQSLDQGLQFLIQYYNGEERAKGNILERFSAQQFPDLHSELNLSSLELGDSALYFCASSVVGAEPFYGYTFGSGTRLTVV.

This chain connects TRBV28 to TRBJ2-7; 10 bases are a match to TRBD2. The CDR3 length is 14 residues. In germline, CDR1 is MDHEN, CDR2 SYDVKM. V dropped 7 bases and J dropped 0; count of bases not matched to a gene: 3. In DNA form, the CDR3 reads TGTGCCAGCAAAACTAGCGGGGCCTCCTACGAGCAGTACTTC. It specifies CASKTSGASYEQYF.

The chain combines TRBV10-3 with TRBJ2-2; 8 nucleotides match TRBD2. The ends lost 7 bases at V and 4 bases at J; junction bases unmatched: 5. CDR3 length equals 14 residues. The germline CDR1 and CDR2 sequences are ENHRY and SYGVKD. CDR3 sequence: CAITNSGITGELFF. The CDR3 DNA is TGTGCCATCACTAATAGCGGGATCACCGGGGAGCTGTTTTTT.

This clone was seen a few times. V and J are TRBV2 and TRBJ2-7; D unclear. Deletions cut 4 bases from V and 5 bases from J, with 6 bases between. The CDR3 length is 11 residues. Germline V gene data show CDR1 as SNHLY and CDR2 as FYNNEI. The CDR3 sequence is CASSARNEQYF. As DNA, the CDR3 is TGTGCCAGCAGTGCTCGTAACGAGCAGTACTTC.

This clone has just a few counts. The CDR3 loop reads CATESGRDDEQYF. CDR3 DNA: TGTGCCACCGAGAGCGGGAGAGACGACGAGCAGTACTTC. The rearrangement uses TRBV10-3 and TRBJ2-7; TRBD2 matches at 8 bases. Germline CDR1 ENHRY, CDR2 SYGVKD. The ends lost 10 bases at V and 5 bases at J; junction bases unmatched: 10. The CDR3 is made up of 13 amino acids.

V usage is TRBV27 and J usage is TRBJ2-7, with D perhaps matching TRBD1 (5 bases). This CDR3 comprises 15 residues. Germline CDR1 reads MNHEY; CDR2 reads SMNVEV (reference sequence). The V gene lost 6 bases and the J gene lost 1 base, with 16 bases spanning the gap. Here the CDR3 DNA reads TGTGCCAGCAGACCCGTGGGGCAGCGATCCTACGAGCAGTACTTC. Amino acid sequence: CASRPVGQRSYEQYF.

The chain has TRBV19 and TRBJ1-5; 9 bases map to TRBD1. Germline values: CDR1 LNHDA, CDR2 SQIVND (reference sequence). The length of the CDR3 is 15 residues. Trimming removed 3 bases from V and 5 bases from J; junction bases left unmatched: 5. CDR3 DNA: TGTGCCAGTAGTATCGACAGGGGGTTGGATCAGCCCCAGCATTTT. Protein product: CASSIDRGLDQPQHF.

This sequence joins TRBV6-5 and TRBJ2-7, with a tentative D call TRBD1 (7 bases). CDR3 size: 15 residues. V lost 5 bases to trimming and J lost 5 bases, with 19 bases between them. Germline V gene sequence: CDR1 MNHEY, CDR2 SVGAGI. The DNA of the CDR3 is TGTGCCAGCAGTACCCAGGGGGGAGGCGGGGACGAGCAGTACTTC. As protein: CASSTQGGGGDEQYF.

The chain has TRBV21-1 and TRBJ1-5. TRBV21-1 is given as a pseudogene. The CDR3 is 13 residues long. The CDR3 here is CASSKDCHQPQHF. In DNA, the CDR3 is TGTGCCAGCAGCAAAGACTGCCATCAGCCCCAGCATTTT.